This passage covers 15 T cell receptor beta chains from one sample sequenced in a study of blood T cell repertoires in COVID-19. Profiling relied on immunoSEQ multiplex PCR, and the TCRdb table lists in-frame clones only, not all of them. Among under 50,000 clones listed, over 85% were seen once. Sequences were obtained from peripheral blood. These receptors were taken from a man in his sixties or seventies with active COVID-19.

The chain carries TRBV3-1 (or the pseudogene TRBV3-2) and TRBJ2-6; TRBD2 is a possible D gene (5 bases). This CDR3 has 13 residues. Germline-derived CDR1 and CDR2 are LGHDT and YNNKEL (reference sequence). The V end lost 1 base, the J end lost 11 bases, and 9 bases lay between the germline ends. The CDR3 loop is CASSQVLVDVLTF. The CDR3 DNA is TGTGCCAGCAGCCAAGTACTAGTAGACGTCCTGACTTTC.

The CDR3 here is CASSLRGAYNSPLHF. CDR3 nucleotides: TGTGCCAGCAGCCTCAGGGGCGCCTATAATTCACCCCTCCACTTT. The chain couples TRBV7-3 to TRBJ1-6, with D possibly being TRBD1 (6 bases). CDR1 is SGHTA, CDR2 FQGTGA, per germline. CDR3 size: 15 residues. The ends were cut back, 5 bases at V and 2 bases at J, with 10 bases in the middle. The full variable domain, with the rest looked up from reference TRBV7-3 and TRBJ1-6, is GAGVSQTPSNKVTEKGKYVELRCDPISGHTALYWYRQSLGQGPEFLIYFQGTGAADDSGLPNDRFFAVRPEGSVSTLKIQRTERGDSAVYLCASSLRGAYNSPLHFGNGTRLTVT.

In its sample, this clone was seen once. The chain is built from TRBV7-9 and TRBJ1-1; the match to TRBD1 covers 7 bases. The trim removed 0 bases at V and 11 bases at J, leaving 6 bases unmatched. This CDR3 comprises 13 residues. Germline V gene lookup returns CDR1 SEHNR and CDR2 FQNEAQ (reference sequence). CDR3 loop: CASSLAGEGAAFF. The DNA for the CDR3 is TGTGCCAGCAGCTTAGCGGGAGAGGGGGCGGCTTTCTTT.

V is TRBV5-4 and J is TRBJ2-2; unclear D gene. Germline V gives CDR1 SGHNT, CDR2 YYREEE (reference sequence). V was trimmed by 0 bases and J by 2 bases, leaving 5 bases between them. The CDR3 consists of 14 residues. CDR3 sequence reads: CASSLDRNTGELFF. CDR3 DNA: TGTGCCAGCAGCTTGGACAGAAACACCGGGGAGCTGTTTTTT.

The genes are TRBV7-2 and TRBJ1-4; 7 bases are a match to TRBD1. Germline CDR1 reads SGHTA; CDR2 reads FQGNSA. Trimming took 1 base from V and 3 from J; bases not matched to a gene: 5. The CDR3 consists of 16 residues. The CDR3 here is CASSLDSGQSNEKLFF. The CDR3 bases are TGTGCCAGCAGCTTAGATTCGGGACAGTCTAATGAAAAACTGTTTTTT.

The chain combines TRBV20-1 with TRBJ1-5, with 7 bases lining up with TRBD1. This CDR3 comprises 13 residues. Looked up from germline, CDR1 is DFQATT and CDR2 is SNEGSKA (reference sequence). V was clipped by 4 bases and J by 11 bases; unmatched bases: 11. CDR3 residues: CSATDRASLAQHF. CDR3 sequence (DNA): TGCAGTGCTACTGACAGGGCCTCTTTAGCCCAGCATTTT.

This clone was picked up a small number of times. The chain employs TRBV7-9 and TRBJ1-5; no definite D call. Trimming left V 3 bases short and J 9 bases short, with 12 bases between. The CDR3 runs to 13 residues. Germline V gene lookup returns CDR1 SEHNR and CDR2 FQNEAQ (reference sequence). The CDR3 DNA follows: TGTGCCAGCAGCTTGGTGGCCGCTGGGCCCCAGCATTTT. Translated: CASSLVAAGPQHF.

V gene TRBV15 combines with J gene TRBJ2-7; maybe TRBD2 (6 bases). Germline CDR1 is LNHNV and CDR2 is YYDKDF (reference sequence). The ends were cut back, 0 bases at V and 0 bases at J, with 15 bases in the middle. The CDR3 extends over 17 amino acids. The CDR3 coding sequence is TGTGCCACCAGCAGAGAGGGTGGGACTCTAGCCTCCTACGAGCAGTACTTC. It codes for CATSREGGTLASYEQYF.

The CDR3 nucleotides read TGCGCCAGCCACTCCGTATCGGGGAATAGTGATGAGCAGTTCTTC. It specifies CASHSVSGNSDEQFF. The chain employs TRBV23-1 and TRBJ2-1; D may be TRBD2 (5 bases). TRBV23-1 is reported as an ORF; its role is uncertain. The CDR3 length is 15 residues. Trimming removed 8 bases from V and 8 bases from J, with 22 bases in between.

The chain carries TRBV4-3 and TRBJ2-5; 10 positions agree with TRBD2. Trimming took 1 base from V and 1 from J; bases not matched to a gene: 3. Germline CDR1 and CDR2: LGHNA and YSLEER. This CDR3 comprises 16 residues. The CDR3 sequence: CASSQGTSGSQETQYF. The CDR3 region has the DNA TGCGCCAGCAGCCAAGGGACTAGCGGATCCCAAGAGACCCAGTACTTC.

The chain employs TRBV27 and TRBJ2-7; 9 bases map to TRBD1. With V trimmed by 6 bases and J by 3 bases, 6 bases remained unmatched. The germline V gene encodes CDR1 MNHEY and CDR2 SMNVEV (reference sequence). CDR3 length: 14 residues. The CDR3 spells CASRGQGKSYEQYF. CDR3 sequence (DNA): TGTGCCAGCAGGGGACAGGGCAAAAGCTACGAGCAGTACTTC.

The rearrangement links TRBV11-1 to TRBJ2-1; perhaps TRBD2 as D (6 bases). Trimming stripped 4 bases from V and 13 bases from J, with 11 bases between. Germline V gene data show CDR1 as SGHAT and CDR2 as FQDESV (reference sequence). CDR3 length equals 11 residues. The CDR3 reads CASSSRDSQFF. As DNA, the CDR3 is TGTGCCAGCAGCTCCCGGGACTCCCAGTTCTTC.

The rearrangement uses TRBV3-1 (or the pseudogene TRBV3-2) and TRBJ2-7, with 7 bases aligning to TRBD1. The length of the CDR3 is 13 residues. The germline V gene encodes CDR1 LGHDT and CDR2 YNNKEL (reference sequence). The V segment lost 4 bases and the J segment 9 bases; nucleotides outside the gene matches: 9. CDR3 protein: CASSLGTALPQYF. The CDR3 DNA sequence: TGTGCCAGCAGCCTCGGGACAGCGCTACCGCAGTACTTC.

The V call is TRBV7-9, the J call TRBJ2-3, with D possibly being TRBD2 (6 bases). CDR3 length: 14 residues. Germline V gives CDR1 SEHNR, CDR2 FQNEAQ (reference sequence). Trimming shortened V by 7 bases and J by 1 base, and 12 bases separated the two germline ends. CDR3 DNA sequence: TGTGCCAGCATACCGGGACTTCGCACAGATACGCAGTATTTT. Translating it yields CASIPGLRTDTQYF.

V is TRBV7-2 and J is TRBJ2-3; D is possibly TRBD2 (6 bases). The CDR3 covers 17 residues. The germline V gene has CDR1 SGHTA and CDR2 FQGNSA. With 0 bases removed from V and 2 bases from J, the gap between germline ends came to 15 bases. CDR3 nucleotides: TGTGCCAGCAGCTTAGCGAAAGGGGCGGGGTCCACAGATACGCAGTATTTT. Its translation is CASSLAKGAGSTDTQYF.